This is a list of T cell receptor beta chains from one sample in a study of post-analysis software for immune sequencing data. TCRdb analysed the PCR reads with MiXCR anew, one entry per CDR3 protein. The sample carries approximately 630,000 distinct CDR3 sequences, 59% recorded once. Sequencing was performed on blood. These TCRs come from a girl aged 2 to 9 with multiple sclerosis. CDR3s include the opening cysteine and the closing phenylalanine or tryptophan. D genes are given only for firm matches. Expanded clones are given a class, and other clones once, few, many or no size at all.

j_gene: TRBJ1-2; v_gene: TRBV7-9; abundance: NA; d_gene: NA; CDR3aa: CASSSTEGNYGYTF; CDR3nt: TGTGCCAGCAGCTCCACGGAGGGGAACTATGGCTACACCTTC
j_gene: TRBJ2-7; v_gene: TRBV6-2/TRBV6-3; abundance: NA; d_gene: NA; CDR3aa: CASSLGVLSEQYF; CDR3nt: TGTGCCAGCAGTTTAGGCGTGTTGAGCGAGCAGTACTTC
j_gene: TRBJ2-5; v_gene: TRBV2; abundance: once; d_gene: TRBD2; CDR3aa: CASRPPGLGGETQYF; CDR3nt: TGTGCCAGCAGGCCCCCGGGACTAGGTGGAGAGACCCAGTACTTC
j_gene: TRBJ1-6; v_gene: TRBV12-3/TRBV12-4; abundance: few; d_gene: TRBD1; CDR3aa: CASSGTGGFLRSPLHF; CDR3nt: TGTGCCAGCAGTGGGACAGGGGGCTTTTTACGTTCACCCCTCCACTTT
j_gene: TRBJ1-1; v_gene: TRBV13; abundance: NA; d_gene: TRBD1; CDR3aa: CASSFGTGGGTEAFF; CDR3nt: TGTGCCAGCAGCTTTGGTACAGGGGGCGGCACTGAAGCTTTCTTT
j_gene: TRBJ2-2; v_gene: TRBV20-1; abundance: NA; d_gene: NA; CDR3aa: CSARVLGGTGELFF; CDR3nt: TGCAGTGCTAGGGTTTTGGGGGGCACCGGGGAGCTGTTTTTT
j_gene: TRBJ2-7; v_gene: TRBV7-2; abundance: NA; d_gene: NA; CDR3aa: CASSTGGQGGEQYF; CDR3nt: TGTGCCAGCAGCACGGGGGGGCAGGGGGGCGAGCAGTACTTC
j_gene: TRBJ2-1; v_gene: TRBV10-3; abundance: NA; d_gene: TRBD1; CDR3aa: CAISAGTGRDEQFF; CDR3nt: TGTGCCATCAGTGCGGGGACAGGGAGGGATGAGCAGTTCTTC
j_gene: TRBJ2-7; v_gene: TRBV29-1; abundance: NA; d_gene: NA; CDR3aa: CSVEGRGEHEQYF; CDR3nt: TGCAGCGTTGAAGGCAGGGGTGAGCACGAGCAGTACTTC
j_gene: TRBJ2-7; v_gene: TRBV13; abundance: NA; d_gene: TRBD2; CDR3aa: CASRAGLDLTYEQYF; CDR3nt: TGTGCCAGCAGAGCGGGACTCGACTTGACCTACGAGCAGTACTTC
j_gene: TRBJ2-7; v_gene: TRBV20-1; abundance: few; d_gene: TRBD2; CDR3aa: CSARDPWASGSHEQYF; CDR3nt: TGCAGTGCTAGAGATCCGTGGGCTAGCGGGAGTCACGAGCAGTACTTC
j_gene: TRBJ1-2; v_gene: TRBV29-1; abundance: NA; d_gene: NA; CDR3aa: CSVAPFDRSNGYTF; CDR3nt: TGCAGCGTTGCCCCCTTCGACAGGTCTAATGGCTACACCTTC